The 8 T cell receptor beta chains below come from one sample, sequenced in a study of blood T cell repertoires in COVID-19. Here immunoSEQ multiplex PCR was the method, and the copy in TCRdb shows in-frame clones only, minus some. The table has 350,000 to 450,000 clones, over 75% seen once; the top ten hold approximately 1.5%. Sequencing used peripheral blood. These receptor sequences come from a woman aged 35 to 49 with COVID-19, enrolled during active disease.

The genes are TRBV6-2 or TRBV6-3 and TRBJ1-2; 7 bases align to TRBD1. CDR3 size: 15 residues. Germline assignment: CDR1 MNHEY and CDR2 SVGEGT. Unmatched junction bases numbered 10, after V lost 6 bases and J lost 3 bases. CDR3 region: CASSWGQLQHYGYTF. CDR3 in DNA: TGTGCCAGCAGCTGGGGACAGCTTCAACACTATGGCTACACCTTC.

The rearrangement joins TRBV9 to TRBJ2-5, with D perhaps TRBD2 (6 bases). Germline values: CDR1 SGDLS, CDR2 YYNGEE. V lost 2 bases, J lost 3 bases, and 14 bases lay in between. This CDR3 contains 15 residues. The CDR3 reads CASSVGSGSEETQYF. The CDR3 coding sequence is TGTGCCAGCAGCGTGGGTAGCGGAAGTGAAGAGACCCAGTACTTC.

The chain uses TRBV18 and TRBJ2-7; 8 nucleotides line up with TRBD1. The CDR3 runs 14 residues. Germline V CDR1 and CDR2: KGHSH, LQKENI. J was trimmed by 1 base and V by 4 bases; bases with no gene match: 3. CDR3 coding DNA: TGTGCCAGCTCACAGACAGGGGCGTCCTACGAGCAGTACTTC. It specifies CASSQTGASYEQYF.

The rearrangement links TRBV27 to TRBJ2-7; 10 nucleotides line up with TRBD1. V gave up 5 bases and J gave up 3 bases; unmatched junction bases: 10. Germline-derived CDR1 and CDR2 are MNHEY and SMNVEV (reference sequence). The CDR3 totals 16 residues. CDR3 in amino acids: CASSKTGTGVFYEQYF. The CDR3, as DNA: TGTGCCAGCAGTAAAACCGGGACAGGGGTTTTCTACGAGCAGTACTTC.

This rearrangement joins TRBV5-1 to TRBJ1-5; 11 bases agree with TRBD1. Trimming removed 0 bases from V and 1 base from J; junction bases left unmatched: 3. Looked up from germline, CDR1 is SGHRS and CDR2 is YFSETQ. This CDR3 region has 17 residues. The CDR3 spells CASSLGTGGESNQPQHF. CDR3 nucleotides: TGCGCCAGCAGCTTGGGGACAGGGGGCGAGAGCAATCAGCCCCAGCATTTT.

This rearrangement joins TRBV4-3 to TRBJ1-4, with a possible D match to TRBD1 (6 bases). The CDR3 length is 15 residues. The V end was cut by 4 bases, the J end by 1 base, with 10 bases between. Germline V CDR1 and CDR2: LGHNA, YSLEER. CDR3 sequence: CASSLQGLTNEKLFF. The CDR3 bases are TGCGCCAGCAGCCTACAGGGTTTAACTAATGAAAAACTGTTTTTT.

The chain couples TRBV28 to TRBJ1-5; 8 bases fit TRBD1. CDR1 and CDR2 from the germline V gene are MDHEN and SYDVKM. The CDR3 has 15 amino acids. V was clipped by 6 bases and J by 7 bases; unmatched bases: 11. The CDR3 spells CASRILTGDVQPQHF. The CDR3 DNA is TGTGCCAGCAGGATTCTGACAGGGGATGTCCAGCCCCAGCATTTT. The variable domain in full, completed from reference TRBV28 and TRBJ1-5, reads DVKVTQSSRYLVKRTGEKVFLECVQDMDHENMFWYRQDPGLGLRLIYFSYDVKMKEKGDIPEGYSVSREKKERFSLILESASTNQTSMYLCASRILTGDVQPQHFGDGTRLSIL.

The chain couples TRBV2 to TRBJ2-3; 7 bases align to TRBD1. CDR1 SNHLY and CDR2 FYNNEI come from the germline V gene. This CDR3 region has 15 residues. The J segment lost 3 bases and the V segment lost 5 bases, leaving 8 bases of the junction unmatched. CDR3 amino acids: CASSFHRGQTDTQYF. In DNA form, the CDR3 reads TGTGCCAGCAGTTTTCACAGGGGCCAAACAGATACGCAGTATTTT.